The rows below give T cell receptor beta chains drawn from one sample of a study of CD8+ T cells in alopecia areata. Generated by immunoSEQ multiplex PCR, the TCRdb table keeps only in-frame clones and is missing some. The sample lists about 180,000 clones; about 63% were seen once. Sequenced material: CD4+ T cells sorted from blood, taken at week 0. These receptors all stem from a human donor with alopecia areata. Each CDR3 is given with its conserved first and last residue. The D gene is left open where the match is weak. Clone size is stated in some rows and not others, as once, few, many or a class when expanded.

cdr3_length	clone_size	v_call	j_call	d_call	cdr3_aa	cdr3_nt
13	few	TRBV29-1	TRBJ2-7	TRBD1	CSVTQGNTYEQYF	TGCAGCGTGACACAGGGGAACACCTACGAGCAGTACTTC
14	few	TRBV29-1	TRBJ1-1	TRBD1	CSVQPGQGNTEAFF	TGCAGCGTTCAACCGGGACAGGGGAACACTGAAGCTTTCTTT
15	few	TRBV7-9	TRBJ1-6	NA	CASSFETGENSPLHF	TGTGCCAGCAGCTTTGAGACAGGAGAGAATTCACCCCTCCACTTT
14	once	TRBV30	TRBJ2-7	NA	CAWSVRWGDYEQYF	TGTGCCTGGAGTGTAAGGTGGGGAGACTACGAGCAGTACTTC
13	NA	TRBV5-1	TRBJ1-2	NA	CASSPGRAYGYTF	TGCGCCAGCAGCCCCGGACGAGCCTATGGCTACACCTTC
14	few	TRBV7-7	TRBJ2-3	NA	CASSFLLGSDTQYF	TGTGCCAGCAGCTTCTTATTGGGGTCAGATACGCAGTATTTT
16	NA	TRBV14	TRBJ2-1	TRBD2	CASSELLAGGRNEQFF	TGTGCCAGCAGCGAACTACTAGCGGGGGGGCGGAATGAGCAGTTCTTC
15	NA	TRBV18	TRBJ1-1	TRBD1	CASSRTGTSGTEAFF	TGTGCCAGCTCACGGACAGGGACCTCGGGCACTGAAGCTTTCTTT
13	NA	TRBV25-1	TRBJ2-5	NA	CASSEYYSETQYF	TGTGCCAGCAGTGAATATTACTCGGAGACCCAGTACTTC
15	NA	TRBV5-1	TRBJ1-6	NA	CASSLEVPRVTPLHF	TGCGCCAGCAGCTTGGAGGTACCCCGCGTAACACCCCTCCACTTT
15	NA	TRBV10-3	TRBJ1-2	TRBD1	CAIRNPTGPNYGYTF	TGTGCCATCAGAAACCCGACAGGGCCTAACTATGGCTACACCTTC